The sequence of this TCR beta chain was determined in a study of OX40 agonist ivuxolimab in advanced cancers. Produced via immunoSEQ multiplex PCR; TCRdb's table is partial and in-frame only. This sample has fewer than 70,000 clones, with about 90% found just once. V was pared by 7 bases and J by 2 bases, with 9 bases between. The germline CDR1 and CDR2 sequences are MNHNS and SASEGT. The CDR3 is 13 residues long. The TCR originated in an adult with an advanced solid tumor such as melanoma, head and neck, liver or kidney cancer. The chain has TRBV6-1 and TRBJ1-5; D not certain. The sequences come from CD4+ or CD8+ T cells sorted from blood, collected in a trial of the OX40 agonist ivuxolimab. As DNA, the CDR3 is TGTGCCAGCACTTTGGTCGGCAATCAGCCCCAGCATTTT. It encodes CASTLVGNQPQHF.